This T cell receptor beta chain originates from a study of beta chain features in type 1 diabetes. With regard to this clone: Its specificity is unknown. Other DNA sequences of this sample code for an identical CDR3.

Study-wide results and caveats: In patients and controls equally, PCR might favor templates that are shorter. There was a moderate but significant shortening of TCRB CDR3s in all four CD4+ subsets of Type 1 diabetes patients.

The CDR3 sequence is 12 residues long. Germline-derived CDR1 and CDR2 are SQVTM and ANQGSEA. J gave up 2 bases and V 6 bases, and 2 bases lay outside the gene matches. Via the markers CD45RO/CCR7/CD25/CD127/CD95/CD27, stem cell-like memory, regulatory, central memory and naive CD4+ cells were sorted. The investigators reverse transcribed all of the isolated RNA, so they sequenced expressed TCRB transcripts. Clones were sequenced by immunoSEQ multiplex PCR, and TCRdb holds only the in-frame ones, with some missing. The sample has 600,000 to 700,000 clones; around 12% are singletons. The sample was naive CD4+ T cells from blood. The rearrangement uses TRBV29-1 and TRBJ2-7, with 9 bases lining up with TRBD1. The clonotype comes from a man younger than 45 with type 1 diabetes. The CDR3 here is CSVGTGTYEQYF. CDR3 DNA sequence: TGCAGCGTGGGGACAGGGACCTACGAGCAGTACTTC.